A single sample is the source of the 21 T cell receptor beta chains below, sequenced in a study of T cell clonotyping in hematopoietic cell transplantation. The method was immunoSEQ multiplex PCR; TCRdb's version includes in-frame clones alone and lacks a portion of them. Seen here are about 7,500 clones, 85% to 95% observed once, and the top ten hold 3.5% to 5%. This sample comprised PBMCs, obtained 180 days after allogeneic stem cell transplant. The receptor set was obtained from a female patient in her forties or fifties who had an allogeneic stem cell transplant from an unrelated donor, so the T cells may come from the graft donor. Some clones in this sample may be carry-over from other donors' samples.

The chain links TRBV28 to TRBJ1-4; D gene ambiguous. With 6 bases removed from V and 3 bases from J, the gap between germline ends came to 2 bases. Germline V gives CDR1 MDHEN, CDR2 SYDVKM. This CDR3 has 11 residues. DNA of the CDR3: TGTGCCAGCAGGGCTAATGAAAAACTGTTTTTT. Encoded protein: CASRANEKLFF.

The chain uses TRBV19 and TRBJ1-5; 9 bases match TRBD1. Looked up from germline, CDR1 is LNHDA and CDR2 is SQIVND (reference sequence). J lost 0 bases, V lost 7 bases, and 13 bases had no gene match. The CDR3 is made up of 18 amino acids. CDR3 coding DNA: TGTGCCAGTACCCGTCAGCGGACAGGGGTTTATAGCAATCAGCCCCAGCATTTT. This translates into CASTRQRTGVYSNQPQHF.

V gene TRBV10-1 combines with J gene TRBJ2-7; 13 bases line up with TRBD2. J gave up 5 bases and V 5 bases, and 6 bases lay outside the gene matches. Germline CDR1 is WNHNN and CDR2 is SYGVQD (reference sequence). This CDR3 is 15 amino acids long. The CDR3 loop is CASSRTSGSSHEQYF. CDR3 bases: TGCGCCAGCAGTAGGACTAGCGGGAGCAGCCACGAGCAGTACTTC.

This sequence joins TRBV28 and TRBJ1-2; D possibly corresponds to TRBD1 (6 bases). From germline, CDR1 is MDHEN and CDR2 SYDVKM. The CDR3 loop spans 14 amino acids. Trimming stripped 7 bases from V and 0 bases from J, with 12 bases between. CDR3 amino acids: CASTSGQSNYGYTF. The CDR3 DNA reads TGTGCCAGCACCTCTGGACAGTCTAACTATGGCTACACCTTC.

The rearrangement joins TRBV11-2 to TRBJ2-7; weak D call: TRBD2 (6 bases). Trimming shortened V by 2 bases and J by 6 bases, and 11 bases separated the two germline ends. Germline CDR1 is SGHAT and CDR2 is FQNNGV. The CDR3 has 13 amino acids. CDR3 loop: CASSLSWRGEQYV. The CDR3 bases are TGTGCCAGCAGCTTAAGTTGGCGGGGCGAGCAGTACGTC.

The genes are TRBV7-3 and TRBJ2-1; 12 nucleotides align to TRBD2. Germline V gives CDR1 SGHTA, CDR2 FQGTGA. The CDR3 spans 22 residues. V was clipped by 5 bases and J by 4 bases; unmatched bases: 24. CDR3 amino acids: CASSQKLGLAGGPKVDYNEQFF. The CDR3 bases are TGTGCCAGCAGCCAAAAATTAGGTCTAGCGGGAGGGCCTAAGGTGGATTACAATGAGCAGTTCTTC.

The CDR3 nucleotides are TGCAGTGGAGGGAATGAAGTCTACACCTTC. Its protein product is CSGGNEVYTF. The rearrangement joins TRBV20-1 to TRBJ1-2; D remains ambiguous. This CDR3 contains 10 residues. V was shortened by 7 bases and J by 10 bases, with 13 bases between the two germline ends. From germline, CDR1 is DFQATT and CDR2 SNEGSKA (reference sequence).

The rearrangement links TRBV7-9 to TRBJ2-5; D remains ambiguous. This CDR3 comprises 12 residues. Trimming stripped 6 bases from V and 0 bases from J, with 5 bases between. Germline V gene sequence: CDR1 SEHNR, CDR2 FQNEAQ (reference sequence). The CDR3 spells CASRGYQETQYF. The CDR3, as DNA: TGTGCCAGCAGGGGGTACCAAGAGACCCAGTACTTC.

The chain links TRBV27 to TRBJ2-7, with 14 positions matching TRBD2. The V segment lost 5 bases and the J segment 0 bases; nucleotides outside the gene matches: 3. CDR3 size: 16 residues. Germline assignment: CDR1 MNHEY and CDR2 SMNVEV (reference sequence). The DNA for the CDR3 is TGTGCCAGCAGTGCGACTAGCGGGAGGGTCTCCTACGAGCAGTACTTC. Amino acid sequence: CASSATSGRVSYEQYF.

The V gene is TRBV20-1, the J gene TRBJ1-2; D is unclear. V was clipped by 6 bases and J by 4 bases, with 9 bases between them. Germline V gene sequence: CDR1 DFQATT, CDR2 SNEGSKA (reference sequence). The CDR3 contains 11 residues. The CDR3, as DNA: TGCAGTGCCTCAAACCTCTATGGCTACACCTTC. Amino acids: CSASNLYGYTF.

This chain joins TRBV21-1 and TRBJ1-1. TRBV21-1 is given as a pseudogene. The CDR3 spans 14 residues. CDR3 nucleotides: TGTGCCAGCAGCAAAGGGCTGGGGGGATGTGAAGCTTTCTTT. Amino acids: CASSKGLGGCEAFF.

The chain has TRBV6-5 and TRBJ2-7; D tentatively reads TRBD1 or TRBD2 (5 bases each). The CDR3 consists of 15 residues. Germline CDR1 reads MNHEY; CDR2 reads SVGAGI. The V end was cut by 5 bases, the J end by 0 bases, with 14 bases between. CDR3 loop: CASSLTGRISYEQYF. In DNA form, the CDR3 reads TGTGCCAGCAGTCTTACGGGACGTATCTCCTACGAGCAGTACTTC.

The chain joins TRBV5-8 to TRBJ1-2; D is unresolved. This CDR3 comprises 14 residues. V lost 5 bases and J lost 4, with 15 bases in between. Looked up from germline, CDR1 is SGHTS and CDR2 is YDEGEE. CDR3 protein: CASRGSGSGYGYTF. The CDR3 DNA reads TGTGCCAGCAGAGGATCGGGGTCTGGCTATGGCTACACCTTC.

This sequence joins TRBV7-2 and TRBJ1-4; 8 bases fit TRBD1. Looked up from germline, CDR1 is SGHTA and CDR2 is FQGNSA. The V and J ends lost 4 bases and 5 bases, in that order; junction bases with no gene match: 0. The CDR3 consists of 13 residues. CDR3 region: CASSWDRNEKLFF. CDR3 nucleotides: TGTGCCAGCAGCTGGGACAGGAATGAAAAACTGTTTTTT.

The chain carries TRBV15 and TRBJ2-2, with a possible D match to TRBD2 (6 bases). This CDR3 has 18 residues. Germline V gene data show CDR1 as LNHNV and CDR2 as YYDKDF (reference sequence). Trimming removed 1 base from V and 6 bases from J, with 21 bases in between. CDR3 DNA: TGTGCCACCAGCAGAGCGGTAACACTAGCCGCCCGCCCCGGGGAGCTGTTTTTT. This sequence encodes CATSRAVTLAARPGELFF.

This rearrangement joins TRBV5-1 to TRBJ2-3; D could derive from TRBD1 or TRBD2 (5 bases each). CDR3 length: 17 residues. The germline CDR1 and CDR2 sequences are SGHRS and YFSETQ. V lost 2 bases and J lost 5, with 21 bases in between. The CDR3 sequence is CASSFHRGSQNGDTQYF. The DNA for the CDR3 is TGCGCCAGCAGCTTCCACCGGGGCAGCCAAAATGGAGATACGCAGTATTTT.

The chain combines TRBV6-1 with TRBJ2-5, with D possibly being TRBD2 (6 bases). In germline, CDR1 is MNHNS, CDR2 SASEGT. The germline V and J ends were trimmed by 6 bases and 1 base, with 12 bases remaining between them. CDR3 length: 14 amino acids. The DNA of the CDR3 is TGTGCCAGCAGGCAAGCTAGCGCCCAAGAGACCCAGTACTTC. It codes for CASRQASAQETQYF.

This clone was observed a few times. The rearrangement joins TRBV21-1 to TRBJ1-2. TRBV21-1 is labeled a pseudogene. This CDR3 contains 16 residues. The CDR3 DNA reads as TGTGCCAGCAGCAAAGACTGGCCTAACTGGAGGTATGGCTACACCTTC. Residues: CASSKDWPNWRYGYTF.

This rearrangement joins TRBV4-1 to TRBJ2-2; D is uncertain. The CDR3 totals 16 residues. The V gene lost 2 bases and the J gene lost 6 bases, with 16 bases spanning the gap. Germline V CDR1 and CDR2: MGHRA, YSYEKL. The CDR3 DNA reads as TGCGCCAGCAGCCAACAGTCTTGGCAGATGTCCGGGGAGCTGTTTTTT. Encoded protein: CASSQQSWQMSGELFF.

The J gene is TRBJ1-1, the V gene TRBV5-4, with D maybe TRBD1 (5 bases). This CDR3 is 14 amino acids long. V lost 2 bases to trimming and J lost 6 bases, with 14 bases between them. The germline CDR1 and CDR2 sequences are SGHNT and YYREEE (reference sequence). The DNA for the CDR3 is TGTGCCAGCAGCTTCACTGCAGGGATTTCTGAAGCTTTCTTT. Translated: CASSFTAGISEAFF.

The chain has TRBV10-1 and TRBJ1-4; D is perhaps TRBD1 (5 bases). The length of the CDR3 is 14 residues. The germline V gene encodes CDR1 WNHNN and CDR2 SYGVQD (reference sequence). V dropped 2 bases and J dropped 2 bases, with 6 bases sitting between them. The CDR3 spells CASSEGTTNEKLFF. CDR3 nucleotides: TGCGCCAGCAGTGAGGGGACCACTAATGAAAAACTGTTTTTT.